This TCR beta chain was sequenced for a study of cytomegalovirus exposure and HLA in healthy donors. The CDR3 spans 13 residues. Looked up from germline, CDR1 is LGHNA and CDR2 is YSLEER. With 8 bases clipped from V and 6 bases from J, the junction kept 7 bases outside the gene matches. Amplification used 60 Vbeta primers and 13 Jbeta primers. In the original workflow: About 11 million of around 85 million unique TCR beta chains were shared, per a later count. Assay used: immunoSEQ multiplex PCR; TCRdb lists only in-frame clones, some missing. The V and J calls and clone size come from that table; D and trimming were worked out from the DNA. The table records 160,000 or so clones, roughly 82% of them present only once.

The sequence derives from a woman aged 45-65 years in good health and CMV-seropositive. The J gene is TRBJ2-1, the V gene TRBV4-3; 7 bases are a match to TRBD1. Sequencing was carried out using PBMCs. The CDR3 here is CASGPDRLNEQFF. The CDR3 bases are TGCGCCAGCGGTCCGGACAGGCTCAATGAGCAGTTCTTC.